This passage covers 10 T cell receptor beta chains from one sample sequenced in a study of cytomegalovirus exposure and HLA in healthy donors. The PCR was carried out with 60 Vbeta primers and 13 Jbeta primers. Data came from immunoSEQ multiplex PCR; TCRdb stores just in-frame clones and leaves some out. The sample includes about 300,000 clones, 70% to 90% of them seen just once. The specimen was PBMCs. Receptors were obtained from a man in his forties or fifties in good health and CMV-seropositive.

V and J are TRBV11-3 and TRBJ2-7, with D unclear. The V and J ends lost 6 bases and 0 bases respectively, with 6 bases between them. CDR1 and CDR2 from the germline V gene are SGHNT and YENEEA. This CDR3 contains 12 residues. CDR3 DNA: TGTGCCAGCAGTCCTAACTCCTACGAGCAGTACTTC. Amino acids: CASSPNSYEQYF.

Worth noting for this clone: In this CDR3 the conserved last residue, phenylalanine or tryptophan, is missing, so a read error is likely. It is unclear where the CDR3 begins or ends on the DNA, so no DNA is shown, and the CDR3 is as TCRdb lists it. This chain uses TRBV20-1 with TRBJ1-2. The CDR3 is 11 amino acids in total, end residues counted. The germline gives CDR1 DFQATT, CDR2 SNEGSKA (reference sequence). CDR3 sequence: CSARDPARAAN.

Here the CDR3 reads CASSAVVGSEQYF. The CDR3 DNA is TGTGCCAGCAGCGCCGTAGTGGGGAGTGAGCAGTACTTC. J is TRBJ2-7 and V is TRBV9, with D maybe TRBD2 (5 bases). Germline assignment: CDR1 SGDLS and CDR2 YYNGEE. V lost 3 bases, J lost 7 bases, and 14 bases lay in between. The CDR3 extends over 13 amino acids.

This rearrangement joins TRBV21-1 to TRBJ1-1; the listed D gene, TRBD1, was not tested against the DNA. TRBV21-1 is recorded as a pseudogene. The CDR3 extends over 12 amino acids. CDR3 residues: CASSSGQFEAFF. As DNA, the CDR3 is TGTGCCAGCAGCAGCGGACAGTTTGAAGCTTTCTTT.

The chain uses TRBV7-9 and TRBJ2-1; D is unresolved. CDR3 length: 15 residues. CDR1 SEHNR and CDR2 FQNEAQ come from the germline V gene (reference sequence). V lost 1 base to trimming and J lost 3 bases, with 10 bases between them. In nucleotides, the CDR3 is TGTGCCAGCAGCTTAGTACCAGGCCGCTACAATGAGCAGTTCTTC. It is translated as CASSLVPGRYNEQFF.

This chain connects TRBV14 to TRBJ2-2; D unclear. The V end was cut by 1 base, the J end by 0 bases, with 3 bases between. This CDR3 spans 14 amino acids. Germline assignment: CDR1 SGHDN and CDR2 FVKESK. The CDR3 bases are TGTGCCAGCAGCCAAGGAGCGAACACCGGGGAGCTGTTTTTT. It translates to CASSQGANTGELFF.

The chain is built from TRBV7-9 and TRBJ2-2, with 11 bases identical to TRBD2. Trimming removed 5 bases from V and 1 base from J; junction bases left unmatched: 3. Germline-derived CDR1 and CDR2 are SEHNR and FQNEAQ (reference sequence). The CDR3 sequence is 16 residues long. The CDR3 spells CASSGGLAGNTGELFF. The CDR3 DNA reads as TGTGCCAGCAGCGGTGGACTAGCGGGGAACACCGGGGAGCTGTTTTTT.

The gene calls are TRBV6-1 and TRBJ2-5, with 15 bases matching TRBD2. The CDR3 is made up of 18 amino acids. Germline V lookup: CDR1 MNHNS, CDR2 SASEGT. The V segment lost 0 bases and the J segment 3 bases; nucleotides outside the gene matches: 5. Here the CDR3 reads CASSEASGLAGGKETQYF. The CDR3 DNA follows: TGTGCCAGCAGTGAAGCGTCAGGACTAGCGGGAGGGAAAGAGACCCAGTACTTC.

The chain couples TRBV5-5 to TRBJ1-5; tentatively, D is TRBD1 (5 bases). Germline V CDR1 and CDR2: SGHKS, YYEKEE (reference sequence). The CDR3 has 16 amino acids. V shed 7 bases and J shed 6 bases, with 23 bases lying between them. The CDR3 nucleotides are TGTGCCAGCTACCTTGACAGCGGGATAATCCGTCAGCCCCAGCATTTT. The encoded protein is CASYLDSGIIRQPQHF.

This CDR3 reads CASRSQKNTGELFF. In DNA, the CDR3 is TGTGCCAGCAGAAGTCAGAAAAACACCGGGGAGCTGTTTTTT. This chain links TRBV7-6 with TRBJ2-2; D gene uncertain. The CDR3 consists of 14 residues. The germline CDR1 and CDR2 sequences are SGHVS and FNYEAQ. V was trimmed by 6 bases and J by 2 bases, leaving 10 bases between them.